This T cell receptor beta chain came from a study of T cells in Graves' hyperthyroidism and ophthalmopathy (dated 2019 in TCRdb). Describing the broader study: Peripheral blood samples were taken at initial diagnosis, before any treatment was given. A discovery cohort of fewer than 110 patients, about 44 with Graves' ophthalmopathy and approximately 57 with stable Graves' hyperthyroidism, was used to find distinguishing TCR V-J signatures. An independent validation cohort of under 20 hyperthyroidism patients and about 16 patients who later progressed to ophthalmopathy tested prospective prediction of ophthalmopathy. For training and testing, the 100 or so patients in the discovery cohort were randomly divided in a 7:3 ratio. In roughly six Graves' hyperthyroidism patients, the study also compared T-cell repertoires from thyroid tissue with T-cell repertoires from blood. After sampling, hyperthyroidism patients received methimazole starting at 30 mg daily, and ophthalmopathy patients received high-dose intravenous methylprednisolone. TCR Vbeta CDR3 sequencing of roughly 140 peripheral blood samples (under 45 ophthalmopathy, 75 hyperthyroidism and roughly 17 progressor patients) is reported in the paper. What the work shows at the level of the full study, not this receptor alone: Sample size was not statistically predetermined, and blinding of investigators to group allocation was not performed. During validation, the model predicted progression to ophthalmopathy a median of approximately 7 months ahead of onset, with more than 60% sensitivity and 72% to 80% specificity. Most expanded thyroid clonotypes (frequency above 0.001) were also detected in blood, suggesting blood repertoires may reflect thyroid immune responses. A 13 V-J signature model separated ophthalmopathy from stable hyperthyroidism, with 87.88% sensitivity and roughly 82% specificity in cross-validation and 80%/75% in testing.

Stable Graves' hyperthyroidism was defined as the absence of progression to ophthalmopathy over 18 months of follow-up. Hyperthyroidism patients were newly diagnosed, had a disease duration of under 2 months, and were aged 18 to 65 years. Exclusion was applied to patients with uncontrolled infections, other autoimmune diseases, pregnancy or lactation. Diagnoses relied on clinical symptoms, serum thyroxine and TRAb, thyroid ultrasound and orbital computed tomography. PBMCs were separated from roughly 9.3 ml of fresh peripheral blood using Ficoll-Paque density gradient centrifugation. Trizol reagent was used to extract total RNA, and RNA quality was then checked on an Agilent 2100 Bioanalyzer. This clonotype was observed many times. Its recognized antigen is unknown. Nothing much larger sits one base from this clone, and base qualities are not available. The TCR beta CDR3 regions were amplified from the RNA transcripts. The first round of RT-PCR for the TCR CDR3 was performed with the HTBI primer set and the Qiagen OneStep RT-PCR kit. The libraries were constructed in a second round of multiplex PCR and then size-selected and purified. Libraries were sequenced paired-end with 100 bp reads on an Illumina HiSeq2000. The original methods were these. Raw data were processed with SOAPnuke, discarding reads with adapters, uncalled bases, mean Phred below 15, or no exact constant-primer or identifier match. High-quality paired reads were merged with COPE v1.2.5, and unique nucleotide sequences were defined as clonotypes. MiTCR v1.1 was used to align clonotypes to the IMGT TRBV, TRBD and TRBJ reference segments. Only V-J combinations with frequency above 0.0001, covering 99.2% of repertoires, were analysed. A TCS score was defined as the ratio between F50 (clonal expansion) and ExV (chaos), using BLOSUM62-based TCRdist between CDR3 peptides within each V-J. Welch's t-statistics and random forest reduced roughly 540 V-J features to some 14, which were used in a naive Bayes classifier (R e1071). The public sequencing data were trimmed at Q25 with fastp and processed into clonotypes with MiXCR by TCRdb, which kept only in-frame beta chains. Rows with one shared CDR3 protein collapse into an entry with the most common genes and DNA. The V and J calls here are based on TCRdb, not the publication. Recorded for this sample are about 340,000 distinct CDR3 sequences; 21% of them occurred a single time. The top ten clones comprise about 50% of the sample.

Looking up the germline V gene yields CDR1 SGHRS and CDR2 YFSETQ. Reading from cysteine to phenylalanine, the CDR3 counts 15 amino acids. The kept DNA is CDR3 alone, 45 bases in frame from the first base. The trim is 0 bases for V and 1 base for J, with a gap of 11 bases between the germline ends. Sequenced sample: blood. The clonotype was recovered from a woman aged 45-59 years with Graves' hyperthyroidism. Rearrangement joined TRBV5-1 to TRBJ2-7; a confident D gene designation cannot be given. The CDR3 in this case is CASSLGGSGSYEQYF. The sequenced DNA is TGCGCCAGCAGCTTGGGTGGCAGTGGATCCTACGAGCAGTACTTC.